Following are 14 T cell receptor beta chains from one sample sequenced in a study of T cell responses to AZD1222 COVID-19 vaccine. Data came from immunoSEQ multiplex PCR; TCRdb stores just in-frame clones and leaves some out. The table records over 130,000 clones, 89% of them present only once. Sequencing used peripheral blood, obtained on day 0 of AZD1222 vaccination. The receptor set was obtained from an adult in good health.

This clone was seen a handful of times. J is TRBJ2-7 and V is TRBV7-6; possible D gene TRBD1, 6 bases. V lost 2 bases to trimming and J lost 1 base, with 15 bases between them. CDR1 is SGHVS and CDR2 is FNYEAQ in the germline V gene. The length of the CDR3 is 16 residues. DNA for the CDR3: TGTGCCAGCAGCTTAAAGCACGGGACAAAATCCTACGAGCAGTACTTC. It translates to CASSLKHGTKSYEQYF. Looking up the rest from reference TRBV7-6 and TRBJ2-7 gives the full variable domain: GAGVSQSPRYKVTKRGQDVALRCDPISGHVSLYWYRQALGQGPEFLTYFNYEAQQDKSGLPNDRFSAERPEGSISTLTIQRTEQRDSAMYRCASSLKHGTKSYEQYFGPGTRLTVT.

V and J are TRBV27 and TRBJ1-5; TRBD1 is a possible D gene (5 bases). CDR3 size: 15 residues. Germline V gene data show CDR1 as MNHEY and CDR2 as SMNVEV (reference sequence). V was pared by 0 bases and J by 2 bases, with 8 bases between. The chain's CDR3 is CASSLSSQGNQPQHF. In DNA form, the CDR3 reads TGTGCCAGCAGTTTATCCTCACAGGGCAATCAGCCCCAGCATTTT.

The chain recombines TRBV12-5 with TRBJ2-3; tentative D call: TRBD1 (6 bases). CDR1 is LGHNT and CDR2 is FRNRAP in the germline V gene. This CDR3 has 13 amino acids. Between the trimmed V and J ends, which lost 6 bases and 2 bases, there was a span of 9 bases. CDR3 coding DNA: TGTGCTAGTGGGGACAGATACACAGATACGCAGTATTTT. Translated, it gives CASGDRYTDTQYF.

J is TRBJ2-6 and V is TRBV15; 7 positions match TRBD1. The ends lost 5 bases at V and 1 base at J; junction bases unmatched: 2. Germline V gene data show CDR1 as LNHNV and CDR2 as YYDKDF (reference sequence). The CDR3 has 15 residues. For the CDR3, the DNA is TGTGCCACCAGCCGACAGGGATCTGGGGCCAACGTCCTGACTTTC. It encodes CATSRQGSGANVLTF.

The chain combines TRBV2 with TRBJ1-2; tentatively, D is TRBD1 (6 bases). With 6 bases removed from V and 1 base from J, the gap between germline ends came to 12 bases. The CDR3 runs 14 residues. From germline, CDR1 is SNHLY and CDR2 FYNNEI. DNA for the CDR3: TGTGCCAGCAGAGGACAGAGCCGTAACTATGGCTACACCTTC. Translation gives CASRGQSRNYGYTF.

Written as DNA, the CDR3 is TGTGCCAGCAGCCAAGTTTGGACTAGCGGGAGGATTACTACAGGCACAGATACGCAGTATTTT. This encodes CASSQVWTSGRITTGTDTQYF. The V gene is TRBV4-2, the J gene TRBJ2-3, with 14 nucleotides matching TRBD2. CDR1 and CDR2 from the germline V gene are LGHNA and YNFKEQ. V trimming: 1 base; J trimming: 1 base; junction bases outside the gene matches: 13. There are 21 residues in the CDR3.

The sample holds one count of this clone. The CDR3 spells CASSPRDLNYGYTF. Here the CDR3 DNA reads TGCGCCAGCAGCCCGAGGGACCTTAACTATGGCTACACCTTC. V and J are TRBV5-1 and TRBJ1-2; perhaps TRBD1 as D (5 bases). Trimming stripped 4 bases from V and 1 base from J, with 11 bases between. Germline assignment: CDR1 SGHRS and CDR2 YFSETQ. The length of the CDR3 is 14 residues.

The V call is TRBV12-3 or TRBV12-4, the J call TRBJ1-1; D gene uncertain. Trimming took 7 bases from V and 0 from J, leaving 6 bases between them. This CDR3 comprises 12 residues. As DNA, the CDR3 is TGTGCCAGCACTCTGATGAACACTGAAGCTTTCTTT. Its translation: CASTLMNTEAFF.

The chain has TRBV29-1 and TRBJ1-1; D not certain. Germline V CDR1 and CDR2: SQVTM, ANQGSEA. This CDR3 has 13 amino acids. The V and J ends lost 0 bases and 6 bases respectively, with 11 bases between them. The chain's CDR3 is CSVEDLVVPEAFF. The CDR3 DNA reads TGCAGCGTTGAAGATCTGGTTGTCCCTGAAGCTTTCTTT.

The V gene is TRBV27, the J gene TRBJ2-7, with TRBD2 identical over 10 bases. This CDR3 has 16 residues. CDR1 MNHEY and CDR2 SMNVEV come from the germline V gene (reference sequence). Trimming cost V 6 bases and J 4 bases; bases outside gene matches: 12. DNA of the CDR3: TGTGCCAGCAGGAAGAGTGGGCTAGCGGGAGTGTACGAGCAGTACTTC. Translated: CASRKSGLAGVYEQYF.

The V and J genes are TRBV15 and TRBJ1-1; perhaps TRBD1 as D (5 bases). The CDR3 spans 13 residues. CDR1 and CDR2 (germline): LNHNV, YYDKDF (reference sequence). Trimming took 8 bases from V and 2 from J, leaving 12 bases between them. CDR3 DNA sequence: TGTGCCACCCGCTCTCAGGGAAACACTGAAGCTTTCTTT. It is translated as CATRSQGNTEAFF.

This clone was recorded once. The chain has TRBV2 and TRBJ1-1; no clear D gene. The germline V and J ends were trimmed by 8 bases and 6 bases, with 10 bases remaining between them. This CDR3 spans 11 amino acids. The germline CDR1 and CDR2 sequences are SNHLY and FYNNEI. CDR3 amino acids: CASAMRAEAFF. For the CDR3, the DNA is TGTGCCAGCGCAATGAGAGCTGAAGCTTTCTTT.

The V and J genes are TRBV10-1 and TRBJ1-4; D may be TRBD1 (5 bases). The CDR3 runs 13 residues. CDR1 and CDR2 (germline): WNHNN, SYGVQD (reference sequence). V was trimmed by 3 bases and J by 10 bases, leaving 12 bases between them. CDR3 bases: TGCGCCAGCAGTGAAGGGGAGACCGGAAAACTGTTTTTT. This sequence encodes CASSEGETGKLFF.

This chain links TRBV6-5 with TRBJ1-2; D not resolved. The ends were cut back, 0 bases at V and 3 bases at J, with 5 bases in the middle. This CDR3 region has 13 residues. CDR1 is MNHEY, CDR2 SVGAGI, per germline. CDR3 coding DNA: TGTGCCAGCAGTTACTCAACCCACTATGGCTACACCTTC. Residues: CASSYSTHYGYTF.